The clone carrying this TCR beta chain was counted ten times or more. The antigen is undetermined. The data are from a study of T cell repertoires in cytomegalovirus infection. Study background: Indicated by public TCR beta signatures were CMV infection and matching HLA type.

TCRdb fed the reads into MiXCR, producing one record per CDR3 protein. The table includes 120,000 to 150,000 distinct CDR3 sequences, about 6% detected once. Study-wide findings and caveats: Dominating the ex vivo response were TCR beta clonotypes that were CMV-specific and HLA-C-restricted. Individuals carrying CMV plus the relevant HLA were identified by cumulative frequency of public TCR beta families.

What was sequenced was PBMCs. The receptor comes from a human donor in good health (CMV status not recorded). Some clones in this sample may be carry-over from other donors' samples.

CDR3 loop: CASSRIRAGENIQYF. The CDR3 nucleotides are TGTGCCAGCAGCAGAATCCGGGCGGGGGAGAACATTCAGTACTTC. This chain joins TRBV7-2 and TRBJ2-4, with TRBD2 matching 7 bases. There are 15 residues in the CDR3. Germline CDR1 reads SGHTA; CDR2 reads FQGNSA. With 5 bases clipped from V and 7 bases from J, the junction kept 11 bases outside the gene matches.